This T cell receptor beta chain was captured in a study of T cell responses to AZD1222 COVID-19 vaccine. Turning to the study itself: Timing groups of about 4 and about 12 weeks for second doses were pooled.

TCRdb keeps only in-frame clones here, not all; method: immunoSEQ multiplex PCR. The sample includes about 120,000 clones, about 92% of them seen just once. Study conclusions and caveats: Just a handful of people given AZD1222 tested seropositive at baseline.

Remarks on this clone: Antigen: not known.

Looked up from germline, CDR1 is SEHNR and CDR2 is FQNEAQ (reference sequence). This CDR3 comprises 14 residues. J lost 1 base, V lost 5 bases, and 3 bases had no gene match. This specimen was peripheral blood, taken on day 0 of AZD1222 vaccination. This receptor was taken from an adult in good health. V usage is TRBV7-9 and J usage is TRBJ2-3; 7 positions match TRBD2. Here the CDR3 reads CASSQAGRTDTQYF. For the CDR3, the DNA is TGTGCCAGCAGCCAAGCGGGGCGCACAGATACGCAGTATTTT.